This paragraph covers one T cell receptor beta chain sequence. Its antigen is currently unknown. The record originates from a study of cytomegalovirus exposure and HLA in healthy donors. In the PCR, 60 Vbeta and 13 Jbeta primers were used. In the original processing: In a later analysis, the count reached 74 million or so unique TCR beta chains, with 8.5 million to 14 million shared. Repertoires were generated with immunoSEQ multiplex PCR, while TCRdb's copy carries only in-frame clones and drops some. That table furnishes V, J and clone size, whereas the DNA furnished D and trimming. The sample lists roughly 43,000 clones, around 62% seen once, with about 8.5% in the top ten. General study findings and limits: Because they were indistinguishable, some V segments, including TRBV6-2 and TRBV6-3, were excluded.

The CDR3 is made up of 15 amino acids. CDR1 and CDR2 (germline): SNHLY, FYNNEI. V shed 9 bases and J 6 bases; nucleotides not matched to a gene: 15. Sequenced material: PBMCs. This TCR came from a human donor in good health. The chain carries TRBV2 and TRBJ2-3, with 7 bases matching TRBD1. CDR3 nucleotide sequence: TGTGCCAGAGGAACCCGGGACAGAGTCATGGATACGCAGTATTTT. This encodes CARGTRDRVMDTQYF. Complete variable domain (other parts from reference TRBV2 and TRBJ2-3): EPEVTQTPSHQVTQMGQEVILRCVPISNHLYFYWYRQILGQKVEFLVSFYNNEISEKSEIFDDQFSVERPDGSNFTLKIRSTKLEDSAMYFCARGTRDRVMDTQYFGPGTRLTVL.